This T cell receptor (beta chain) comes out of a study of human T cells and chemical hapten exposure. For the study at large: Sensitization was performed using 2% DPC on a 2 cm by 2 cm upper inner arm skin site. Small pooled library volume differences mainly caused per-sample TCR yield variation.

Study-level points and caveats: With regard to DPC sensitization, TCRs above 1 in 1000 frequency did not change.

The study used a library that attached unique molecular identifiers to individual cDNA molecules. TCRdb called the RACE reads again in MiXCR, with one record for every CDR3 protein. The data contain approximately 260,000 distinct CDR3 sequences, approximately 7.5% of them seen just once; the ten biggest clones take up approximately 1.2%. The germline V gene has CDR1 MDHEN and CDR2 SYDVKM. Trimming shortened V by 8 bases and J by 8 bases, and 7 bases separated the two germline ends. The CDR3 loop spans 10 amino acids. On this clonotype: Its antigen is undetermined.

Indicated time point: pre-sensitization, week 0. Treatment of the sample: therapeutic diphenylcyclopropenone sensitization with weekly scalp DPC. The sequences come from whole blood, collected in connection with sensitization to the hapten diphenylcyclopropenone (DPC). This TCR came from a man between 18 and 35 years old with alopecia areata. Some clones in this sample may be carry-over from other donors' samples. The rearrangement joins TRBV28 to TRBJ2-1; perhaps TRBD2 as D (6 bases). For the CDR3, the DNA is TGTGCCAGCCGGGGGTATGAGCAGTTCTTC. Protein: CASRGYEQFF.